This T cell receptor (beta chain) was obtained from a study of control samples from healthy donors and cancer patients. Germline lookup yields CDR1 KGHSH and CDR2 LQKENI. This CDR3 is 15 amino acids long. Trimming pared 2 bases from V and 7 bases from J, leaving 12 bases between. Sequenced by immunoSEQ multiplex PCR; TCRdb stores in-frame clones only, minus some. The table has around 120,000 clones, 88% seen once; the top ten hold 2% to 3%. The rearrangement links TRBV18 to TRBJ1-6; no firm D call. This sequence was found in a woman in her 70s in good health. Sequencing was done on a sample of blood. The DNA for the CDR3 is TGTGCCAGCTCACCAAACGAGGGCCCCAATTCACCCCTCCACTTT. It is translated as CASSPNEGPNSPLHF.